Presented here are 26 T cell receptor beta chains from one specimen sequenced in a study of T-cell memory formation after mild COVID-19 (dated by TCRdb to about 2021). The library was made by 5' RACE. TCRdb shows the sequencer as Illumina NovaSeq 6000. TCRdb reprocessed the public reads (quality trimming at Q25 with fastp, clone calling with MiXCR) and kept in-frame beta chains. Rows are combined by CDR3 protein, so each entry shows the most common genes and DNA. Recorded for this sample are about 130,000 distinct CDR3 sequences; about 25% of them occurred a single time. The ten largest make up approximately 25% of the sample. Sequencing input: PBMCs or a T cell subset sorted from them (not recorded which). Receptors originate from an adult woman who had mild COVID-19 (a few samples of this study predate the infection). The sample titles of this study are shuffled in the database, so cell type and time point are left out; the donor was told from shared clones.

The rearrangement links TRBV7-9 to TRBJ1-1; 8 nucleotides match TRBD1. Germline CDR1 and CDR2: SEHNR and FQNEAQ (reference sequence). The CDR3 is 16 residues long. The junction had 5 bases not matched to a gene; V was cut back by 1 base and J by 1 base. The CDR3, as DNA: TGTGCCAGCAGCTTAGGAACAGGGGGAAGGAACACTGAAGCTTTCTTT. Translating gives CASSLGTGGRNTEAFF.

In its sample, this clonotype was seen a few times. The V and J genes are TRBV29-1 and TRBJ2-1, with 7 bases lining up with TRBD2. Germline CDR1 is SQVTM and CDR2 is ANQGSEA. The CDR3 spans 12 residues. Trimming cost V 6 bases and J 2 bases; bases outside gene matches: 1. The CDR3 nucleotides read TGCAGCGTCGGGACTACCTACAATGAGCAGTTCTTC. Residues: CSVGTTYNEQFF.

There are a few counts of this clonotype. This rearrangement joins TRBV7-8 to TRBJ2-3; TRBD1 or TRBD2 may be the D gene (6 bases each). This CDR3 comprises 15 residues. CDR1 SGHVS and CDR2 FQNEAQ come from the germline V gene. Trimming took 4 bases from V and 3 from J, leaving 14 bases between them. CDR3 sequence: CASSSLGGRTDTQYF. The CDR3 DNA follows: TGTGCCAGCAGCTCCCTTGGGGGGCGTACAGATACGCAGTATTTT. Together with reference TRBV7-8 and TRBJ2-3, the CDR3 gives the full variable domain: GAGVSQSPRYKVAKRGQDVALRCDPISGHVSLFWYQQALGQGPEFLTYFQNEAQLDKSGLPSDRFFAERPEGSVSTLKIQRTQQEDSAVYLCASSSLGGRTDTQYFGPGTRLTVL.

CDR3 amino acids: CSVDGLAGSSYEQYF. CDR3 coding DNA: TGCAGCGTTGACGGACTAGCGGGCAGCTCCTACGAGCAGTACTTC. The rearrangement links TRBV29-1 to TRBJ2-7, with 11 bases matching TRBD2. Trimming removed 3 bases from V and 0 bases from J; junction bases left unmatched: 4. The CDR3 contains 15 residues. Germline loops: CDR1 SQVTM, CDR2 ANQGSEA.

The chain joins TRBV5-6 to TRBJ2-5; D is unclear. V lost 3 bases and J lost 5, with 11 bases in between. This CDR3 has 13 residues. CDR1 is SGHDT, CDR2 YYEEEE, per germline. CDR3 bases: TGTGCCAGCAGCTACGCCACGTTGGAGACCCAGTACTTC. Translated, it gives CASSYATLETQYF.

This clonotype is classed as medium-sized. V gene TRBV9 combines with J gene TRBJ2-1; D remains ambiguous. The V gene's germline CDR1 is SGDLS and CDR2 YYNGEE. The CDR3 has 14 residues. Trimming shortened V by 4 bases and J by 2 bases, and 10 bases separated the two germline ends. CDR3 amino acids: CASSPNPTYNEQFF. CDR3 DNA sequence: TGTGCCAGCAGCCCCAACCCCACCTACAATGAGCAGTTCTTC.

This rearrangement joins TRBV6-1 to TRBJ2-7; the D is unclear. The length of the CDR3 is 14 residues. V was trimmed by 2 bases and J by 3 bases, leaving 11 bases between them. The germline V gene encodes CDR1 MNHNS and CDR2 SASEGT. In nucleotides, the CDR3 is TGTGCCAGCAGTGAATCTCCCGTCGGCTACGAGCAGTACTTC. Translated, it gives CASSESPVGYEQYF.

The V gene is TRBV13, the J gene TRBJ2-1; the match to TRBD1 covers 9 bases. There are 17 residues in the CDR3. V lost 5 bases to trimming and J lost 9 bases; unmatched junction nucleotides: 17. Germline CDR1 reads PRHDT; CDR2 reads FYEKMQ (reference sequence). CDR3 sequence reads: CASSPHPTGGVTSEQFF. In DNA form, the CDR3 reads TGTGCCAGCAGCCCCCACCCGACAGGGGGAGTTACGAGTGAGCAGTTCTTC.

The gene calls are TRBV12-3 or TRBV12-4 and TRBJ2-1; TRBD1 agrees at 7 bases. V lost 1 base and J lost 15; bases outside the gene matches: 9. CDR3 size: 13 residues. DNA for the CDR3: TGTGCCAGCAGTTTAGGCGGTGACAGGGTTCCGTTCTTC. Protein product: CASSLGGDRVPFF.

This chain's CDR3 is CASSGDPNTEAFF. The CDR3 DNA reads as TGTGCCAGCAGTGGGGACCCGAACACTGAAGCTTTCTTT. The V call is TRBV11-1, the J call TRBJ1-1; a weak D match, TRBD1 (5 bases). Germline V gene lookup returns CDR1 SGHAT and CDR2 FQDESV (reference sequence). Trimming removed 6 bases at V and 1 base at J, with 9 bases between. The CDR3 has 13 amino acids. The full variable domain, rest sourced from reference TRBV11-1 and TRBJ1-1, is EAEVAQSPRYKITEKSQAVAFWCDPISGHATLYWYRQILGQGPELLVQFQDESVVDDSQLPKDRFSAERLKGVDSTLKIQPAELGDSAMYLCASSGDPNTEAFFGQGTRLTVV.

This clonotype was seen more than once but under ten times. This chain links TRBV9 with TRBJ2-5; D is possibly TRBD1 or TRBD2 (5 bases each). This CDR3 region has 15 residues. The V gene lost 3 bases and the J gene lost 6 bases, with 18 bases spanning the gap. The germline V gene encodes CDR1 SGDLS and CDR2 YYNGEE. As DNA, the CDR3 is TGTGCCAGCAGCGCCTCCGGGACGGCGTGGAAGACCCAGTACTTC. This codes for CASSASGTAWKTQYF. The whole variable domain, filled in from reference TRBV9 and TRBJ2-5, reads DSGVTQTPKHLITATGQRVTLRCSPRSGDLSVYWYQQSLDQGLQFLIQYYNGEERAKGNILERFSAQQFPDLHSELNLSSLELGDSALYFCASSASGTAWKTQYFGPGTRLLVL.

This clonotype was seen only a few times. The chain carries TRBV11-3 and TRBJ2-1, with 11 bases lining up with TRBD2. The CDR3 is 16 amino acids. Germline CDR1 and CDR2: SGHNT and YENEEA. Trimming removed 3 bases from V and 6 bases from J; junction bases left unmatched: 7. CDR3 loop: CASSFYLGLAGNEQFF. Written as DNA, the CDR3 is TGTGCCAGCAGCTTCTATCTCGGACTAGCGGGCAATGAGCAGTTCTTC.

This clonotype was seen a handful of times. J is TRBJ2-2 and V is TRBV7-8, with 8 bases lining up with TRBD1. Losses at the gene ends were 4 bases for V and 3 bases for J; bases not matched to a gene: 7. Germline V gene lookup returns CDR1 SGHVS and CDR2 FQNEAQ. CDR3 length equals 16 residues. The CDR3 sequence is CASSSNGQGYTGELFF. The CDR3 DNA follows: TGTGCCAGCAGCTCCAACGGACAGGGATACACCGGGGAGCTGTTTTTT.

V and J are TRBV11-3 and TRBJ2-1; the match to TRBD2 covers 11 bases. Per the germline V gene, CDR1 is SGHNT and CDR2 is YENEEA. The CDR3 length is 18 residues. With V trimmed by 5 bases and J by 7 bases, 16 bases remained unmatched. The DNA of the CDR3 is TGTGCCAGCAGCCGAGGTGCTAGCGGGGGGCCCATGGGGAATGAGCAGTTCTTC. Translated: CASSRGASGGPMGNEQFF.

This chain joins TRBV2 and TRBJ2-7; D unresolved. This CDR3 has 17 amino acids. Germline V gene sequence: CDR1 SNHLY, CDR2 FYNNEI. V was clipped by 6 bases and J by 5 bases, with 26 bases between them. DNA for the CDR3: TGTGCCAGCAGACCGACAACTGCGAGCCTGCTATCCCACGAGCAGTACTTC. Its translation is CASRPTTASLLSHEQYF. The whole variable domain, remainder taken from reference TRBV2 and TRBJ2-7, is EPEVTQTPSHQVTQMGQEVILRCVPISNHLYFYWYRQILGQKVEFLVSFYNNEISEKSEIFDDQFSVERPDGSNFTLKIRSTKLEDSAMYFCASRPTTASLLSHEQYFGPGTRLTVT.

V gene TRBV20-1 combines with J gene TRBJ2-7; a weak D match, TRBD1 (6 bases). This CDR3 has 12 amino acids. Trimming removed 3 bases from V and 4 bases from J, with 10 bases in between. Germline CDR1 and CDR2: DFQATT and SNEGSKA (reference sequence). The CDR3 nucleotides are TGCAGTGCTAGGGACAGTTCGTACGAGCAGTACTTC. Encoded protein: CSARDSSYEQYF.

The V call is TRBV6-5, the J call TRBJ2-7, with D possibly being TRBD1 or TRBD2 (5 bases each). The CDR3 runs 15 residues. Trimming cost V 2 bases and J 0 bases, with 11 bases left between them. Germline CDR1 MNHEY, CDR2 SVGAGI. The CDR3 DNA reads TGTGCCAGCAGTTACGGGGACCCGGGCTCCTACGAGCAGTACTTC. It codes for CASSYGDPGSYEQYF.

This clonotype was found a few times. The chain recombines TRBV4-3 with TRBJ2-1; either TRBD1 or TRBD2 may fit D (5 bases each). This CDR3 is 15 amino acids long. The germline V and J ends were trimmed by 0 bases and 4 bases, with 10 bases remaining between them. The V gene's germline CDR1 is LGHNA and CDR2 YSLEER. The CDR3 bases are TGCGCCAGCAGCCAAGATGGGGGACGGTACAATGAGCAGTTCTTC. Translated, it gives CASSQDGGRYNEQFF.

This clonotype has just a few counts. The chain is built from TRBV28 and TRBJ2-1, with 10 bases lining up with TRBD2. CDR1 and CDR2 (germline): MDHEN, SYDVKM. V shed 5 bases, J shed 6 bases, and the junction held 4 bases outside the gene matches. The CDR3 is 14 amino acids. CDR3 protein: CASSPSGSPNEQFF. CDR3 DNA sequence: TGTGCCAGCAGTCCTAGCGGGAGTCCCAATGAGCAGTTCTTC. Based on the CDR3 plus reference TRBV28 and TRBJ2-1, the full variable domain is DVKVTQSSRYLVKRTGEKVFLECVQDMDHENMFWYRQDPGLGLRLIYFSYDVKMKEKGDIPEGYSVSREKKERFSLILESASTNQTSMYLCASSPSGSPNEQFFGPGTRLTVL.

This clonotype showed up just a few times. V is TRBV7-9 and J is TRBJ2-7, with 9 nucleotides matching TRBD2. V was clipped by 5 bases and J by 1 base; unmatched bases: 6. The CDR3 sequence is 15 residues long. The germline gives CDR1 SEHNR, CDR2 FQNEAQ (reference sequence). The DNA for the CDR3 is TGTGCCAGCAGCCCGAGGCTAGCGGGGTCCTACGAGCAGTACTTC. It codes for CASSPRLAGSYEQYF.

The sample holds a few counts of this clonotype. This sequence joins TRBV28 and TRBJ2-7; 7 nucleotides agree with TRBD1. This CDR3 contains 13 residues. The trim removed 5 bases at V and 4 bases at J, leaving 5 bases unmatched. The germline gives CDR1 MDHEN, CDR2 SYDVKM. CDR3 DNA: TGTGCCAGCAGTACCCCGGGACAGTACGAGCAGTACTTC. Translation: CASSTPGQYEQYF.

As DNA, the CDR3 is TGTGCCAGCAGCTCCCTAATAGCTGAAAACATTCAGTACTTC. It is translated as CASSSLIAENIQYF. V is TRBV7-9 and J is TRBJ2-4; no definite D call. The germline gives CDR1 SEHNR, CDR2 FQNEAQ (reference sequence). The CDR3 has 14 amino acids. V gave up 4 bases and J gave up 5 bases, with 12 bases separating them.

The chain uses TRBV4-1 and TRBJ2-3; no definite D call. Germline values: CDR1 MGHRA, CDR2 YSYEKL. The CDR3 contains 13 residues. V gave up 2 bases and J gave up 6 bases, with 9 bases separating them. CDR3 loop: CASSQYQRDTQYF. In DNA, the CDR3 is TGCGCCAGCAGCCAATATCAGCGCGATACGCAGTATTTT.

This clonotype was recorded a few times. J is TRBJ2-3 and V is TRBV7-6; TRBD2 matches at 9 bases. The germline CDR1 and CDR2 sequences are SGHVS and FNYEAQ. The CDR3 is made up of 15 amino acids. V dropped 4 bases and J dropped 4; count of bases not matched to a gene: 6. DNA of the CDR3: TGTGCCAGCAGCTACGAGCGGGGGGCGGCAGATACGCAGTATTTT. Its protein product is CASSYERGAADTQYF.

This chain connects TRBV25-1 to TRBJ2-7; 11 bases are shared with TRBD1. The CDR3 consists of 14 residues. With 6 bases clipped from V and 4 bases from J, the junction kept 5 bases outside the gene matches. Looked up from germline, CDR1 is MGHDK and CDR2 is SYGVNS. CDR3 nucleotides: TGTGCCAGCAGGGGGACAGGGGGATTATACGAGCAGTACTTC. Translating it yields CASRGTGGLYEQYF.

The rearrangement uses TRBV5-6 and TRBJ1-1; no reliable D call. The CDR3 consists of 12 residues. Trimming took 1 base from V and 5 from J, leaving 6 bases between them. Germline-derived CDR1 and CDR2 are SGHDT and YYEEEE. The CDR3: CASSLLRTEAFF. In nucleotides, the CDR3 is TGTGCCAGCAGCTTGTTGCGGACTGAAGCTTTCTTT.